This TCR beta chain derives from a study of blood T cell repertoires in COVID-19. The repertoire was sequenced with immunoSEQ multiplex PCR; TCRdb's copy has only in-frame clones and lacks some. The sample yields approximately 450,000 clones, about 90% seen once. Everyone who took part was roughly 18 to 95 years old, and they came from over 20 US areas. The CDR3 runs to 15 residues. The germline V gene has CDR1 MNHEY and CDR2 SVGAGI. The V segment lost 2 bases and the J segment 3 bases; nucleotides outside the gene matches: 4. This rearrangement joins TRBV6-5 to TRBJ1-2; 9 bases map to TRBD1. The sequenced sample was PBMCs or T cells enriched from blood (not recorded which). This TCR derives from a woman aged 18-29 years with acute COVID-19. The CDR3 bases are TGTGCCAGCAGTTACGGGGACAGGGATTACTATGGCTACACCTTC. This sequence encodes CASSYGDRDYYGYTF.